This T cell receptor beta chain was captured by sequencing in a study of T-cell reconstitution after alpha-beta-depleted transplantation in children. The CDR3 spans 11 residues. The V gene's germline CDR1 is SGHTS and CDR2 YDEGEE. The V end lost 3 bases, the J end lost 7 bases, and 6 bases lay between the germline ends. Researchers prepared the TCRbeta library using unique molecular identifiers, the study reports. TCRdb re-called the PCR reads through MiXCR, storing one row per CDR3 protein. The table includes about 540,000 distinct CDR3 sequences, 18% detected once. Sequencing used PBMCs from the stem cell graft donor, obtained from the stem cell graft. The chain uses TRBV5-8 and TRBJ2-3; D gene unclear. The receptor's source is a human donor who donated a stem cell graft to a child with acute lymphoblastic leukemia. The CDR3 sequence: CASSYANTQYF. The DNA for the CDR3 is TGTGCCAGCAGCTACGCCAATACGCAGTATTTT.